This entry concerns a single T cell receptor (beta chain). This clone turned up a few times. Its recognized antigen is unknown. Base qualities are not at hand, and no much larger clone is one base apart. The collaborating institutions used their own protocols to collect whole blood in K2EDTA tubes. For TCRbeta analysis, collaborator samples were shipped as frozen whole blood, as isolated PBMCs, or as DNA extracted from either sample type. This sample stems from a study of blood T cell repertoires in COVID-19 (dated by TCRdb to about 2020). Background for the entire study: Samples covering the acute and convalescent phases of COVID-19 were provided by collaborators in the United States, Italy and Spain. The repertoires were released in a freely available public database intended as a resource for research on the immune response to SARS-CoV-2. The sample metadata nearly always contained a de-identified subject ID, COVID-19 status, age in years and sex. Samples came from the ongoing ImmuneRACE study (first 160 participants) plus 1,254 subjects from 6 global collaborators. Where HLA class I and class II types were available, the types were taken from metadata supplied by the sample provider, not from assay-based typing. Subjects who had been exposed to COVID-19, were actively infected with it, or had recovered from it provided the deeply sampled blood TCRbeta repertoires that made up the dataset. The prospective study material was composed of cDNA or gDNA derived from T cells, B-cell-depleted T cells, or PBMCs.

V is cut by 2 bases and J by 8 bases, and the space between the germline ends is 22 bases. Spanning cysteine to phenylalanine, the CDR3 consists of 16 amino acids. The entry retains the CDR3 DNA only, 48 bases that are in frame from base 1. The germline V gene sets CDR1 to SNHLY and CDR2 to FYNNEI. TCRbeta CDR3 regions were amplified from genomic DNA by means of the immunoSEQ Assay, a bias-controlled multiplex PCR. The paper's data handling went like this. Within the assay, amplification of reference gene primers was used to estimate how many nucleated cells each sample contained. Sequence reads were collapsed and filtered to measure the absolute abundance of every unique TCRbeta CDR3 rearrangement. For each sample, productive Simpson clonality was calculated as the square root of Simpson's diversity index across productive rearrangements. TCRdb stores this immuneACCESS table with in-frame sequences only. Part of the clones is absent; in the studies checked, under half of the shortfall reflects unresolved V genes, and no reason is known for the rest. V, J and clone size are those of that table, while D and trimming were read from the DNA. Recorded for this sample are fewer than 250,000 clones; around 80% of them occurred a single time. About 8.1% of the sample belongs to the ten largest clones.

Overall results and qualifications from the work: The quantity of clinical and demographic metadata differed by source and by participant and was supplied without curation.

The material sequenced was peripheral blood. The TCR comes from a woman aged 45-65 years with acute or convalescent COVID-19. The rearrangement combines TRBV2 with TRBJ2-7, with TRBD2 as a weak D call on 6 bases. The DNA sequence reads TGTGCCAGCAGTGAACTCTTGACGGGAGCGCTTGGGAAGCAGTACTTC. Its amino acids are CASSELLTGALGKQYF.